The entry below describes one T cell receptor beta chain. V lost 7 bases, J lost 8 bases, and 14 bases lay in between. Per the germline V gene, CDR1 is MDHEN and CDR2 is SYDVKM. This CDR3 contains 12 residues. The data derive from a study of shared clonotypes between healthy human individuals. The method was immunoSEQ multiplex PCR; TCRdb's version includes in-frame clones alone and lacks a portion of them. This sample has more than 2,000,000 clones; over 90% occur once, and the top ten carry approximately 0.4%. This chain connects TRBV28 to TRBJ1-2; a weak D match, TRBD1 (5 bases). The sample comprised naive CD4+ T cells from PBMCs. The subset denotes: CD45RA+ positively selected. The source is a young man in good health. Some clones in this sample may be carry-over from other donors' samples. In nucleotides, the CDR3 is TGTGCCAGCACCATCGGGGACGGCGGCTACACCTTC. Amino acid sequence: CASTIGDGGYTF.